This T cell receptor (beta chain) stems from a study of blood T cell repertoires in COVID-19 (dated by TCRdb to the early 2020s). The study in broad terms: The collaborator samples originated in the United States, Italy and Spain and spanned the acute and convalescent phases of COVID-19. The prospective study material was composed of cDNA or gDNA derived from T cells, B-cell-depleted T cells, or PBMCs. The dataset comprised deeply sampled blood TCRbeta repertoires from subjects exposed to, actively infected with, or recovered from COVID-19. The repertoires were released in a freely available public database intended as a resource for research on the immune response to SARS-CoV-2. Samples were obtained from the ongoing ImmuneRACE study (first 160 participants) and from approximately 1,200 subjects provided by 6 global collaborators. A de-identified subject ID, COVID-19 status, age in years and sex were almost always included in the sample metadata. Where available, HLA class I and class II types were obtained from metadata supplied by the sample provider rather than from assay-based typing.

This clone was seen a few times. Its antigen remains undetermined. No per-base quality is available; no much larger clone lies one base away. The immunoSEQ Assay, a bias-controlled multiplex PCR, was used to amplify TCRbeta CDR3 regions from genomic DNA. From the authors' description of their analysis: The number of nucleated cells in each sample was estimated by amplification of reference gene primers within the assay. To quantify the absolute abundance of each unique TCRbeta CDR3 rearrangement, sequence reads were collapsed and filtered. For each sample, productive Simpson clonality was calculated as the square root of Simpson's diversity index across productive rearrangements. Drawn from immuneACCESS, this table holds only the in-frame rearrangements with V and J called that TCRdb kept. Clones are partly lost; checked studies trace under half to an unresolved V gene and leave the rest unexplained. V, J and clone size reflect that table, while D and trimming were determined from the DNA. Recorded for this sample are 180,000 or so clones; approximately 87% of them occurred a single time. In total, the top ten clones hold 4% to 4.5% of the sample.

V is cut by 1 base and J by 0 bases, and the space between the germline ends is 15 bases. From the germline V gene (reference sequence), CDR1 is SEHNR and CDR2 is FQNEAQ. The CDR3 starts with the cysteine, ends with the phenylalanine, and has 17 residues. Only CDR3 DNA is held: 51 bases, read in frame from base 1. In the prospective study, participants were roughly 18 to 89 years old, resided in under 30 geographic areas of the United States, and were enrolled through a virtual design. To assign participants to cohorts, the prospective study relied on clinical history that participants themselves reported in a screening survey and a study questionnaire. For ImmuneRACE Cohort 3, a participant was defined as recovered based on two consecutive negative NP/OP PCR tests, clearance by a healthcare professional, or resolution of symptoms. In the prospective study, mobile phlebotomists collected whole blood, serum and a nasopharyngeal or oropharyngeal swab from each participant. Additional blood draws and questionnaires over an approximately 2-month period could optionally be provided by prospective study participants. Prospective study blood samples were shipped either frozen or at room temperature before DNA extraction.

The paper's findings and limits, for the study overall: How much clinical and demographic metadata was included differed by source and by participant, and the metadata was provided uncurated.

This sequence originates from a woman between 45 and 65 years old who had recovered from COVID-19. The specimen was PBMCs or T cells enriched from blood (not recorded which). This chain is built from TRBV7-9 and TRBJ1-2; matching of 5 bases hints at TRBD1 as the D gene. The CDR3 here reads CASSLVQSAGTNYGYTF. The sequenced DNA: TGTGCCAGCAGCTTAGTCCAGTCGGCAGGGACTAACTATGGCTACACCTTC.